These 3 T cell receptor beta chains were sequenced from one sample in a study of cytomegalovirus exposure and HLA in healthy donors. Both 60 Vbeta primers and 13 Jbeta primers went into the PCR. This table comes from immunoSEQ multiplex PCR, and its TCRdb copy is limited to in-frame clones, with some not included. Among 120,000 to 150,000 clones listed, around 70% were seen once. Sequenced input: PBMCs. The receptors come from a man between 35 and 55 years old in good health and CMV-seronegative.

This chain connects TRBV10-3 to TRBJ2-2; D gene uncertain. V dropped 4 bases and J dropped 0 bases, with 6 bases sitting between them. CDR3 size: 14 residues. Germline CDR1 and CDR2: ENHRY and SYGVKD. The DNA of the CDR3 is TGTGCCATCAGTGTACGGGCGAACACCGGGGAGCTGTTTTTT. It codes for CAISVRANTGELFF.

The chain has TRBV7-9 and TRBJ2-3; the D is unclear. The V gene's germline CDR1 is SEHNR and CDR2 FQNEAQ (reference sequence). CDR3 length: 15 amino acids. The ends were cut back, 3 bases at V and 0 bases at J, with 10 bases in the middle. CDR3 in amino acids: CASSLAETSTDTQYF. Here the CDR3 DNA reads TGTGCCAGCAGCTTGGCGGAAACTAGCACAGATACGCAGTATTTT.

In regard to this clone: This same CDR3 is encoded by further DNA sequences in the sample. The rearrangement uses TRBV9 and TRBJ2-7; possibly TRBD2 for D (5 bases). Trimming cost V 0 bases and J 4 bases, with 11 bases left between them. The CDR3 is made up of 14 amino acids. The germline V gene encodes CDR1 SGDLS and CDR2 YYNGEE. The CDR3 is CASSVGAGVYEQYF. The CDR3 DNA sequence: TGTGCCAGCAGCGTAGGAGCCGGGGTTTACGAGCAGTACTTC.